These 25 T cell receptor beta chains were all obtained from the same sample, sequenced in a study of blood T cell repertoires in COVID-19. TCRdb's table, derived via immunoSEQ multiplex PCR, lists solely in-frame clones and lacks some. The sample contains 87,000 or so clones, about 86% of which appear only once. Sequenced input: peripheral blood. The receptors were gathered from a woman of 80 years or more in a cohort sampled during active or convalescent COVID-19.

V usage is TRBV11-3 and J usage is TRBJ2-1; 8 bases map to TRBD2. Unmatched junction bases numbered 5, after V lost 0 bases and J lost 10 bases. CDR3 length equals 14 residues. Germline assignment: CDR1 SGHNT and CDR2 YENEEA. The CDR3 coding sequence is TGTGCCAGCAGCTTAGATGGGACTAGAGGGGAGCAGTTCTTC. Translating it yields CASSLDGTRGEQFF.

The rearrangement links TRBV6-6 to TRBJ1-2; TRBD1 agrees at 7 bases. CDR1 and CDR2 from the germline V gene are MNHNY and SVGAGI (reference sequence). V shed 2 bases and J 7 bases; nucleotides not matched to a gene: 7. The CDR3 is 14 residues long. The CDR3 DNA follows: TGTGCCAGCAGTTACGGCCAGGGGGAGCTTGGCTACACCTTC. Translating gives CASSYGQGELGYTF.

This clone was picked up a small number of times. The V call is TRBV12-3 or TRBV12-4, the J call TRBJ1-2; D possibly corresponds to TRBD1 (5 bases). The CDR3 spans 13 residues. The germline V and J ends were trimmed by 3 bases and 3 bases, with 8 bases remaining between them. The CDR3 DNA is TGTGCCAGCAGTTTTCGGGGGGACTATGGCTACACCTTC. Protein product: CASSFRGDYGYTF.

The rearrangement uses TRBV4-1 and TRBJ2-4; 9 bases are shared with TRBD2. The V and J ends lost 1 base and 6 bases, in that order; junction bases with no gene match: 4. The germline CDR1 and CDR2 sequences are MGHRA and YSYEKL. The CDR3 is 15 residues long. CDR3 nucleotides: TGCGCCAGCAGCCAAGTAGGAGCGGGAGGAAACATTCAGTACTTC. Amino acids: CASSQVGAGGNIQYF.

The chain carries TRBV9 and TRBJ1-2; TRBD1 might be the D (6 bases). CDR1 is SGDLS and CDR2 is YYNGEE in the germline V gene. This CDR3 spans 12 amino acids. Deletions cut 5 bases from V and 9 bases from J, with 14 bases between. The CDR3 loop reads CASSRQGTSYTF. The DNA for the CDR3 is TGTGCCAGCAGTCGTCAGGGGACTAGCTACACCTTC. The entire variable domain, with the rest obtained from reference TRBV9 and TRBJ1-2, is as follows: DSGVTQTPKHLITATGQRVTLRCSPRSGDLSVYWYQQSLDQGLQFLIQYYNGEERAKGNILERFSAQQFPDLHSELNLSSLELGDSALYFCASSRQGTSYTFGSGTRLTVV.

The chain joins TRBV10-3 to TRBJ1-3; 9 positions match TRBD1. This CDR3 region has 13 residues. Trimming removed 6 bases from V and 4 bases from J; junction bases left unmatched: 1. In germline, CDR1 is ENHRY, CDR2 SYGVKD. CDR3 nucleotide sequence: TGTGCCATCAGCACAGGGGGCGGAAACACCATATATTTT. Translated: CAISTGGGNTIYF.

The CDR3 coding sequence is TGTGCCACCAGTGATCCGGGGAGTGGAGGAGGCGAGACCCAGTACTTC. This gives the protein CATSDPGSGGGETQYF. The chain carries TRBV24-1 and TRBJ2-5; weak D call: TRBD2 (5 bases). Germline V gene lookup returns CDR1 KGHDR and CDR2 SFDVKD. Trimming shortened V by 3 bases and J by 5 bases, and 18 bases separated the two germline ends. The CDR3 runs 16 residues.

V and J are TRBV19 and TRBJ2-6, with a tentative D call TRBD2 (5 bases). Trimming took 5 bases from V and 1 from J, leaving 18 bases between them. Germline-derived CDR1 and CDR2 are LNHDA and SQIVND (reference sequence). The length of the CDR3 is 18 residues. DNA of the CDR3: TGTGCCAGTAGTCTTTTCGGGGATTATCGGTCTGGGGCCAACGTCCTGACTTTC. Translating gives CASSLFGDYRSGANVLTF.

This clone has a single count. The rearrangement uses TRBV5-6 and TRBJ2-2; D possibly corresponds to TRBD1 (6 bases). The CDR3 is made up of 16 amino acids. Between the trimmed V and J ends, which lost 2 bases and 4 bases, there was a span of 15 bases. The germline V gene encodes CDR1 SGHDT and CDR2 YYEEEE. DNA for the CDR3: TGTGCCAGCAGCTTTGGGATACAGGGAAGCACCGGGGAGCTGTTTTTT. This translates into CASSFGIQGSTGELFF.

The chain is built from TRBV25-1 and TRBJ1-1; 11 nucleotides align to TRBD1. The V and J ends lost 4 bases and 4 bases, in that order; junction bases with no gene match: 8. The CDR3 is 16 residues long. Germline CDR1 MGHDK, CDR2 SYGVNS. DNA of the CDR3: TGTGCCAGCAGTGCGGGACAGGGGGTAGGAGGCACTGAAGCTTTCTTT. Its protein is CASSAGQGVGGTEAFF.

The chain has TRBV19 and TRBJ1-4, with D perhaps TRBD1 (5 bases). Germline V gene sequence: CDR1 LNHDA, CDR2 SQIVND (reference sequence). The CDR3 runs to 18 residues. Deletions cut 7 bases from V and 0 bases from J, with 21 bases between. CDR3 in amino acids: CASKLTGVLRSTNEKLFF. The CDR3 bases are TGTGCCAGTAAACTCACGGGGGTACTACGATCAACTAATGAAAAACTGTTTTTT.

This chain uses TRBV27 with TRBJ2-1; tentative D call: TRBD2 (6 bases). The CDR3 contains 14 residues. Germline V CDR1 and CDR2: MNHEY, SMNVEV (reference sequence). Trimming removed 0 bases from V and 3 bases from J, with 6 bases in between. In DNA, the CDR3 is TGTGCCAGCAGTTTATCGGGACTCTACAATGAGCAGTTCTTC. Translating it yields CASSLSGLYNEQFF.

The chain has TRBV4-1 and TRBJ2-1; maybe TRBD2 (6 bases). Germline CDR1 reads MGHRA; CDR2 reads YSYEKL. This CDR3 comprises 17 residues. V lost 3 bases and J lost 7, with 22 bases in between. The CDR3 coding sequence is TGCGCCAGCAGCCAGGGTCGCGGGACGGGATGGGCAAATGAGCAGTTCTTC. Translating gives CASSQGRGTGWANEQFF.

This chain links TRBV7-8 with TRBJ2-1; weak D call: TRBD2 (5 bases). This CDR3 is 16 amino acids long. The germline V gene has CDR1 SGHVS and CDR2 FQNEAQ. Between the trimmed V and J ends, which lost 3 bases and 1 base, there was a span of 13 bases. The CDR3 region has the DNA TGTGCCAGCAGCTTCGCAACTAGTGGGTCCTACAATGAGCAGTTCTTC. It encodes CASSFATSGSYNEQFF.

The rearrangement joins TRBV6-5 to TRBJ2-4; a weak D match, TRBD2 (6 bases). The CDR3 covers 15 residues. Germline CDR1 reads MNHEY; CDR2 reads SVGAGI. V dropped 6 bases and J dropped 0 bases, with 12 bases sitting between them. The DNA for the CDR3 is TGTGCCAGCAGCTCAGCAGCGGGAGCCAAAAACATTCAGTACTTC. Amino acids: CASSSAAGAKNIQYF.

J is TRBJ1-6 and V is TRBV30; 7 nucleotides agree with TRBD1. V gave up 2 bases and J gave up 5 bases; unmatched junction bases: 6. Germline V lookup: CDR1 GTSNPN, CDR2 SVGIG (reference sequence). The CDR3 spans 15 residues. CDR3 bases: TGTGCCTGGAGTAATGGGGACAGCAATAATTCACCCCTCCACTTT. It translates to CAWSNGDSNNSPLHF. Complete variable domain (other parts from reference TRBV30 and TRBJ1-6): SQTIHQWPATLVQPVGSPLSLECTVEGTSNPNLYWYRQAAGRGLQLLFYSVGIGQISSEVPQNLSASRPQDRQFILSSKKLLLSDSGFYLCAWSNGDSNNSPLHFGNGTRLTVT.

The chain is built from TRBV5-1 and TRBJ2-1; TRBD2 aligns across 8 bases. V lost 0 bases and J lost 8; bases outside the gene matches: 7. The germline CDR1 and CDR2 sequences are SGHRS and YFSETQ. The CDR3 runs 15 residues. In DNA form, the CDR3 reads TGCGCCAGCAGCTTGGTGGGTAGCGGGAACTATGAGCAGTTCTTC. Residues: CASSLVGSGNYEQFF. Looking up the rest from reference TRBV5-1 and TRBJ2-1 gives the full variable domain: KAGVTQTPRYLIKTRGQQVTLSCSPISGHRSVSWYQQTPGQGLQFLFEYFSETQRNKGNFPGRFSGRQFSNSRSEMNVSTLELGDSALYLCASSLVGSGNYEQFFGPGTRLTVL.

The rearrangement uses TRBV11-3 and TRBJ2-7; D is possibly TRBD2 (6 bases). Germline values: CDR1 SGHNT, CDR2 YENEEA. V was clipped by 1 base and J by 3 bases, with 10 bases between them. There are 14 residues in the CDR3. CDR3 nucleotide sequence: TGTGCCAGCAGCTTAGGTAGCGGTAACTACGAGCAGTACGTC. Translated: CASSLGSGNYEQYV.

V usage is TRBV27 and J usage is TRBJ1-1; D gene uncertain. Between the trimmed V and J ends, which lost 2 bases and 4 bases, there was a span of 8 bases. Germline values: CDR1 MNHEY, CDR2 SMNVEV (reference sequence). This CDR3 comprises 13 residues. This CDR3 reads CASSLEGVTEAFF. The CDR3 DNA sequence: TGTGCCAGCAGTTTAGAGGGAGTCACTGAAGCTTTCTTT.

This chain connects TRBV3-1 (or the pseudogene TRBV3-2) to TRBJ1-1, with D uncertain. Germline loops: CDR1 LGHDT, CDR2 YNNKEL (reference sequence). This CDR3 spans 13 amino acids. The ends were cut back, 5 bases at V and 6 bases at J, with 13 bases in the middle. The CDR3 sequence is CASSTRGKAEAFF. Here the CDR3 DNA reads TGTGCCAGCAGCACCCGAGGGAAGGCTGAAGCTTTCTTT.

The chain links TRBV3-1 (or the pseudogene TRBV3-2) to TRBJ2-2; TRBD2 matches at 8 bases. The V gene's germline CDR1 is LGHDT and CDR2 YNNKEL (reference sequence). There are 15 residues in the CDR3. With V trimmed by 2 bases and J by 7 bases, 6 bases remained unmatched. The DNA of the CDR3 is TGTGCCAGCAGCCAATACGGGACTAGAGGCGGGGAGCTGTTTTTT. Translation: CASSQYGTRGGELFF.

The chain is built from TRBV9 and TRBJ2-5; 7 bases line up with TRBD1. Germline V gene lookup returns CDR1 SGDLS and CDR2 YYNGEE. V gave up 5 bases and J gave up 7 bases; unmatched junction bases: 14. This CDR3 is built from 15 residues. The CDR3 sequence: CASRIPPDRAGTQYF. CDR3 DNA: TGTGCCAGCAGAATACCTCCAGACAGGGCGGGGACCCAGTACTTC.

V gene TRBV11-3 combines with J gene TRBJ2-5; 9 bases line up with TRBD2. In germline, CDR1 is SGHNT, CDR2 YENEEA. The V and J ends lost 0 bases and 5 bases, in that order; junction bases with no gene match: 7. The CDR3 spans 16 residues. DNA of the CDR3: TGTGCCAGCAGCTTAGATGTAGCGGGAGCGGGTGAGACCCAGTACTTC. This gives the protein CASSLDVAGAGETQYF.

On this clone itself: This clone may be a read error of a much larger clone one base away. The chain links TRBV3-1 (or the pseudogene TRBV3-2) to TRBJ1-1; TRBD1 agrees at 7 bases. This CDR3 is built from 13 residues. The V gene's germline CDR1 is LGHDT and CDR2 YNNKEL (reference sequence). The V and J ends lost 5 bases and 4 bases, in that order; junction bases with no gene match: 4. The CDR3 reads CASSFDRVTEAFF. The CDR3 DNA reads TGTGCCAGCAGCTTTGACAGGGTCACTGAAGCTTTCTTT.

V and J are TRBV6-5 and TRBJ1-2; 12 nucleotides match TRBD1. This CDR3 spans 15 amino acids. Germline lookup yields CDR1 MNHEY and CDR2 SVGAGI. The junction had 10 bases not matched to a gene; V was cut back by 6 bases and J by 8 bases. In DNA form, the CDR3 reads TGTGCCAGCAGGGATCCGGGACAGGGGGCTGGGGGCTACACCTTC. This gives the protein CASRDPGQGAGGYTF.